Here is one T cell receptor (beta chain) with its context. In the authors' methods: Reference gene primer amplification gave nucleated cell count estimates. The protocol was immunoSEQ multiplex PCR, while the TCRdb copy is restricted to in-frame clones and leaves out a portion. Clone size and the V and J calls come from that table; the DNA yielded D and trimming. This sample has 200,000 to 300,000 clones, with around 81% found just once. With 1 base clipped from V and 6 bases from J, the junction kept 5 bases outside the gene matches. CDR3 length: 15 amino acids. The V gene's germline CDR1 is SEHNR and CDR2 FQNEAQ (reference sequence). The sample originates from a study of blood T cell repertoires in COVID-19. For the study at large: Sites in the United States, Italy and Spain provided acute and convalescent COVID-19 samples. T cells, B-cell-depleted T cells, or PBMCs provided the cDNA or gDNA that served as material.

Specimen: peripheral blood. This clonotype was obtained from a woman aged 55-70 years with active or convalescent COVID-19. The V call is TRBV7-9, the J call TRBJ2-3; TRBD1 matches 9 bases. The CDR3 DNA sequence: TGTGCCAGCAGCTTAGATTGGACAGGGGCGGATACGCAGTATTTT. Its protein product is CASSLDWTGADTQYF.